Shown below are 24 T cell receptor beta chains from a single sample sequenced in a study of CD8 T cells in ankylosing spondylitis. Via MiXCR, TCRdb re-called the 5' RACE reads, giving one row per CDR3 protein. The table lists some 220,000 distinct CDR3 sequences, 8% to 10% of them singletons. Sequences were obtained from blood, either unsorted or a sorted T cell fraction (not recorded which). These receptors were obtained from a female donor with ankylosing spondylitis or in good health (not recorded which).

This clonotype was picked up a small number of times. This chain links TRBV7-2 with TRBJ2-5; TRBD2 aligns across 10 bases. The CDR3 contains 15 residues. After removal of 3 bases from V and 4 bases from J, the junction contained 5 bases not matched to a gene. Germline loops: CDR1 SGHTA, CDR2 FQGNSA. The DNA of the CDR3 is TGTGCCAGCAGCTTGGCTAGCGGGAGAAGAGAGACCCAGTACTTC. The encoded protein is CASSLASGRRETQYF.

This clonotype was observed many times. The CDR3 here is CSVCPLGNEQFF. The CDR3 coding sequence is TGCAGCGTTTGCCCCCTAGGGAATGAGCAGTTCTTC. The chain has TRBV29-1 and TRBJ2-1; D remains unclear. CDR3 length: 12 amino acids. The germline V gene encodes CDR1 SQVTM and CDR2 ANQGSEA. V was trimmed by 5 bases and J by 7 bases, leaving 12 bases between them.

Notes on this clonotype: A much larger clonotype is one base distant, so this may be a read error. This rearrangement joins TRBV3-1 to TRBJ1-2; the D is unclear. The germline CDR1 and CDR2 sequences are LGHDT and YNNKEL (reference sequence). The CDR3 has 15 amino acids. Here the CDR3 DNA reads TGTGTCAGCAGCCAAGACACGACAAGAAACTATGGCTACACCTTC. Amino acid sequence: CVSSQDTTRNYGYTF.

The sample holds many counts of this clonotype. The rearrangement joins TRBV5-1 to TRBJ2-1, with TRBD2 as a possible D gene (6 bases). Trimming removed 0 bases at V and 6 bases at J, with 13 bases between. The CDR3 is made up of 15 amino acids. In germline, CDR1 is SGHRS, CDR2 YFSETQ. In DNA form, the CDR3 reads TGCGCCAGCAGCTTGGAGTCTAGCGCTCGCAATGAGCAGTTCTTC. This codes for CASSLESSARNEQFF.

This clonotype was seen at least ten times. The junction departs from germline at one end; a sequencing error may be responsible. The J gene is TRBJ2-1, the V gene TRBV7-7; maybe TRBD2 (6 bases). CDR3 length equals 14 residues. Per germline, CDR1 SSHAT and CDR2 FNYEAQ (reference sequence). The CDR3 DNA is TGTGCCAGCAGCGTAGCTGGCGGGGACAATGAGCAGTTCTTC. Translating gives CASSVAGGDNEQFF.

At least ten counts were recorded for this clonotype. V usage is TRBV9 and J usage is TRBJ2-1, with 11 bases aligning to TRBD2. This CDR3 has 18 amino acids. Trimming cost V 1 base and J 0 bases; bases outside gene matches: 6. Germline loops: CDR1 SGDLS, CDR2 YYNGEE. The CDR3 region has the DNA TGTGCCAGCAGCGTAATGGCTAGCGGGAGGAGCTCCTACAATGAGCAGTTCTTC. Its protein is CASSVMASGRSSYNEQFF.

The rearrangement uses TRBV11-2 and TRBJ2-3, with TRBD2 matching over 9 bases. Germline V gene data show CDR1 as SGHAT and CDR2 as FQNNGV. With V trimmed by 0 bases and J by 1 base, 5 bases remained unmatched. The CDR3 consists of 17 residues. The CDR3 coding sequence is TGTGCCAGCAGCTTAGAGAGGGGCGGGAGGGGCACAGATACGCAGTATTTT. Residues: CASSLERGGRGTDTQYF.

The V call is TRBV30, the J call TRBJ2-3, with 7 positions matching TRBD1. V shed 3 bases, J shed 1 base, and the junction held 4 bases outside the gene matches. The CDR3 has 14 residues. Per germline, CDR1 GTSNPN and CDR2 SVGIG (reference sequence). In nucleotides, the CDR3 is TGTGCCTGGAGGACAGGGATAGGCACAGATACGCAGTATTTT. Translation gives CAWRTGIGTDTQYF. Based on the CDR3 plus reference TRBV30 and TRBJ2-3, the full variable domain is SQTIHQWPATLVQPVGSPLSLECTVEGTSNPNLYWYRQAAGRGLQLLFYSVGIGQISSEVPQNLSASRPQDRQFILSSKKLLLSDSGFYLCAWRTGIGTDTQYFGPGTRLTVL.

This clonotype has a count of ten or more. The genes are TRBV20-1 and TRBJ1-5; D not resolved. CDR3 length: 13 residues. Trimming removed 3 bases from V and 4 bases from J, with 10 bases in between. CDR1 is DFQATT, CDR2 SNEGSKA, per germline (reference sequence). CDR3 sequence: CSASKGPNQPQHF. CDR3 nucleotides: TGCAGTGCTAGTAAGGGTCCGAATCAGCCCCAGCATTTT.

This clonotype occurred many times. The chain joins TRBV28 to TRBJ2-1; D unresolved. The V gene's germline CDR1 is MDHEN and CDR2 SYDVKM. The germline V and J ends were trimmed by 5 bases and 7 bases, with 18 bases remaining between them. The CDR3 has 15 amino acids. This chain's CDR3 is CASSPRLGRKNEQFF. The DNA of the CDR3 is TGTGCCAGCAGTCCCCGGTTAGGCCGGAAAAATGAGCAGTTCTTC.

In this sample, this clonotype turned up once. Because the CDR3 is missing its conserved closing phenylalanine or tryptophan, this is likely a read error. This sequence joins TRBV12-3 or TRBV12-4 and TRBJ2-2; D not resolved. This CDR3 has 12 residues. The V end was cut by 5 bases, the J end by 2 bases, with 3 bases between. The CDR3 region has the DNA TGTGCCAGCAGTCTAAACACCGGGGAGCTGTTTCTT. Its protein product is CASSLNTGELFL.

This clonotype was seen ten or more times. CDR3 sequence reads: CASSLEPGHYGYTF. In DNA, the CDR3 is TGTGCCAGCAGCTTGGAACCGGGCCACTATGGCTACACCTTC. The chain recombines TRBV5-6 with TRBJ1-2; the D is unclear. V lost 0 bases, J lost 3 bases, and 9 bases lay in between. From germline, CDR1 is SGHDT and CDR2 YYEEEE. The CDR3 contains 14 residues.

This clonotype showed up many times. The genes are TRBV20-1 and TRBJ2-3; D tentatively reads TRBD1 or TRBD2 (6 bases each). V shed 0 bases and J shed 6 bases, with 25 bases lying between them. Germline V gene sequence: CDR1 DFQATT, CDR2 SNEGSKA (reference sequence). This CDR3 region has 18 residues. CDR3 protein: CSAREIRGASAGIDTQYF. Here the CDR3 DNA reads TGCAGTGCTAGAGAGATAAGGGGGGCTAGCGCAGGAATCGATACGCAGTATTTT.

The chain has TRBV15 and TRBJ1-5, with D unresolved. V lost 5 bases, J lost 0 bases, and 14 bases lay in between. CDR1 and CDR2 (germline): LNHNV, YYDKDF (reference sequence). The CDR3 has 16 residues. CDR3 amino acids: CATSGSEPNSNQPQHF. As DNA, the CDR3 is TGTGCCACCAGCGGGTCCGAGCCGAATAGCAATCAGCCCCAGCATTTT.

This clonotype was detected many times. The chain joins TRBV5-1 to TRBJ1-6; D gene ambiguous. Germline V CDR1 and CDR2: SGHRS, YFSETQ. This CDR3 region has 19 residues. Trimming left V 0 bases short and J 0 bases short, with 16 bases between. CDR3: CASSLGRSLSSSYNSPLHF. CDR3 bases: TGCGCCAGCAGCTTGGGCCGTTCATTATCGAGCTCCTATAATTCACCCCTCCACTTT.

This clonotype was found many times. The genes are TRBV5-1 and TRBJ1-2; no clear D. Germline V CDR1 and CDR2: SGHRS, YFSETQ. V was cut by 1 base and J by 4 bases, with 11 bases left in between. The length of the CDR3 is 14 residues. The CDR3 DNA sequence: TGCGCCAGCAGCTTGTTCGGGTCCGGCTATGGCTACACCTTC. Translated: CASSLFGSGYGYTF.

This clonotype was counted at least ten times. The chain combines TRBV12-3 or TRBV12-4 with TRBJ2-1; no firm D call. V was pared by 1 base and J by 1 base, with 5 bases between. The CDR3 is made up of 14 amino acids. CDR3 coding DNA: TGTGCCAGCAGTTTAGATGGGTCCTACAATGAGCAGTTCTTC. It translates to CASSLDGSYNEQFF.

The sample holds many counts of this clonotype. The chain carries TRBV5-1 and TRBJ2-1; no clear D gene. The CDR3 length is 14 residues. Per the germline V gene, CDR1 is SGHRS and CDR2 is YFSETQ. Trimming shortened V by 2 bases and J by 7 bases, and 13 bases separated the two germline ends. CDR3 loop: CASSFYPDGNEQFF. The CDR3 nucleotides read TGCGCCAGCAGCTTTTACCCTGATGGGAATGAGCAGTTCTTC.

This sequence joins TRBV5-1 and TRBJ2-1; D may be TRBD2 (6 bases). This CDR3 has 15 amino acids. Deletions cut 7 bases from V and 5 bases from J, with 19 bases between. CDR1 and CDR2 (germline): SGHRS, YFSETQ. CDR3 region: CASSLDGRRDNEQFF. In DNA form, the CDR3 reads TGCGCCAGCTCCCTTGACGGGAGAAGGGACAATGAGCAGTTCTTC.

The chain carries TRBV14 and TRBJ2-7; 9 bases align to TRBD1. Germline-derived CDR1 and CDR2 are SGHDN and FVKESK. CDR3 size: 14 residues. V lost 3 bases and J lost 6; bases outside the gene matches: 6. The CDR3 bases are TGTGCCAGCAGCCAGACCGGGACAGGGCTCGAGCAGTACTTC. Translating gives CASSQTGTGLEQYF.

The chain combines TRBV7-9 with TRBJ2-7, with 11 bases that match TRBD1. CDR1 SEHNR and CDR2 FQNEAQ come from the germline V gene (reference sequence). The junction had 10 bases not matched to a gene; V was cut back by 7 bases and J by 5 bases. The CDR3 is 15 residues long. The DNA for the CDR3 is TGTGCCAGCACACCGGGGGACAGGGGGAACGACGAGCAGTACTTC. Protein: CASTPGDRGNDEQYF. The variable domain in full, completed from reference TRBV7-9 and TRBJ2-7, reads DTGVSQNPRHKITKRGQNVTFRCDPISEHNRLYWYRQTLGQGPEFLTYFQNEAQLEKSRLLSDRFSAERPKGSFSTLEIQRTEQGDSAMYLCASTPGDRGNDEQYFGPGTRLTVT.

This clonotype came up once. A junction end diverges from the germline sequence, so it may reflect a read error. The V gene is TRBV6-4, the J gene TRBJ1-5; D gene ambiguous. Germline V lookup: CDR1 MRHNA, CDR2 SNTAGT. CDR3 length: 15 residues. Here the CDR3 reads CANSPDYSRNQPQHF. The DNA for the CDR3 is TGTGCCAACAGTCCCGACTACTCCCGGAATCAGCCCCAGCATTTT.

In this sample, this clonotype turned up many times. The chain couples TRBV7-6 to TRBJ2-7, with 7 bases aligning to TRBD2. The CDR3 runs 13 residues. Germline V gene sequence: CDR1 SGHVS, CDR2 FNYEAQ. V gave up 5 bases and J gave up 4 bases; unmatched junction bases: 5. CDR3 in DNA: TGTGCCAGCAGCGCCGGGACTATGTACGAGCAGTACTTC. It codes for CASSAGTMYEQYF.

The chain uses TRBV29-1 and TRBJ2-7; tentatively, D is TRBD2 (5 bases). Trimming shortened V by 5 bases and J by 5 bases, and 10 bases separated the two germline ends. Germline V lookup: CDR1 SQVTM, CDR2 ANQGSEA. CDR3 length: 11 amino acids. The CDR3 sequence: CSVRLGDEQYF. The CDR3 nucleotides are TGCAGCGTTCGGCTCGGGGACGAGCAGTACTTC.